A single sample is the source of the 23 T cell receptor beta chains below, sequenced in a study of OX40 agonist ivuxolimab in advanced cancers. The protocol used for the library was the immunoSEQ multiplex PCR assay. TCRdb carries this immuneACCESS record with in-frame sequences only. Its versions omit some clonotypes, under half of them owing to an unresolved V gene in the studies checked, with the rest unexplained. The sample contains about 60,000 clones, 88% of them found a single time. The top ten clonotypes cover around 0.65% of the sample. The sample consisted of CD4+ or CD8+ T cells sorted from blood, taken in a trial of the OX40 agonist ivuxolimab. Every receptor here comes from an adult with an advanced solid tumor such as melanoma, head and neck, liver or kidney cancer.

The chain combines TRBV30 with TRBJ1-1; no clear D. Per germline, CDR1 GTSNPN and CDR2 SVGIG (reference sequence). The ends were cut back, 3 bases at V and 0 bases at J, with 5 bases in the middle. This CDR3 comprises 12 residues. CDR3 DNA sequence: TGTGCCTGGAGAGGGATGAACACTGAAGCTTTCTTT. Translated, it gives CAWRGMNTEAFF.

In its sample, this clone was seen once. The genes are TRBV6-6 and TRBJ2-3, with D maybe TRBD1 (6 bases). Trimming pared 6 bases from V and 5 bases from J, leaving 9 bases between. CDR1 and CDR2 from the germline V gene are MNHNY and SVGAGI (reference sequence). The CDR3 covers 12 residues. The CDR3 spells CASRGGGDTQYF. The CDR3 coding sequence is TGTGCCAGCAGAGGGGGTGGAGATACGCAGTATTTT.

V and J are TRBV19 and TRBJ2-3; D call uncertain. Trimming cost V 3 bases and J 6 bases, with 16 bases left between them. This CDR3 is built from 15 residues. CDR1 and CDR2 from the germline V gene are LNHDA and SQIVND (reference sequence). As DNA, the CDR3 is TGTGCCAGTAGTATTTACTGGGCATTGGAGGATACGCAGTATTTT. Translating it yields CASSIYWALEDTQYF.

The genes are TRBV6-1 and TRBJ2-1; tentative D call: TRBD1 (5 bases). The germline CDR1 and CDR2 sequences are MNHNS and SASEGT. Trimming stripped 2 bases from V and 14 bases from J, with 16 bases between. The CDR3 sequence is 13 residues long. The DNA of the CDR3 is TGTGCCAGCAGTGAAAACCGCCAGGGTAAGGAGTTCTTC. Its translation: CASSENRQGKEFF.

DNA of the CDR3: TGTGCCAGCAGTTTACGTACAGGGCCTGGCTACGAGCAGTACTTC. It encodes CASSLRTGPGYEQYF. The chain has TRBV28 and TRBJ2-7; possible D gene TRBD1, 6 bases. Germline CDR1 is MDHEN and CDR2 is SYDVKM. With 2 bases removed from V and 3 bases from J, the gap between germline ends came to 14 bases. The CDR3 totals 15 residues.

This chain uses TRBV5-1 with TRBJ2-1, with 9 bases matching TRBD2. Germline V gene sequence: CDR1 SGHRS, CDR2 YFSETQ. The length of the CDR3 is 15 residues. V gave up 4 bases and J gave up 7 bases; unmatched junction bases: 9. CDR3 sequence (DNA): TGCGCCAGCAGCCTGACTAGCGGAGGAATAAATGAGCAGTTCTTC. Encoded protein: CASSLTSGGINEQFF.

This chain links TRBV18 with TRBJ1-1; D is possibly TRBD1 (6 bases). This CDR3 has 15 residues. V dropped 8 bases and J dropped 4 bases, with 20 bases sitting between them. Germline assignment: CDR1 KGHSH and CDR2 LQKENI. The chain's CDR3 is CASTLGTGGFTEAFF. CDR3 bases: TGTGCCAGCACCCTAGGGACGGGGGGCTTCACTGAAGCTTTCTTT.

The rearrangement uses TRBV7-6 and TRBJ1-5, with 8 nucleotides matching TRBD1. Germline lookup yields CDR1 SGHVS and CDR2 FNYEAQ. The V gene end was trimmed by 5 bases and the J gene end by 4 bases; junction bases not matched to a gene: 4. This CDR3 region has 14 residues. Here the CDR3 reads CASSPGQGNQPQHF. As DNA, the CDR3 is TGTGCCAGCAGCCCAGGACAGGGTAATCAGCCCCAGCATTTT.

This clone occurred once. This sequence joins TRBV6-1 and TRBJ1-2, with 7 bases identical to TRBD1. The trim removed 4 bases at V and 8 bases at J, leaving 10 bases unmatched. The CDR3 covers 14 residues. The germline V gene encodes CDR1 MNHNS and CDR2 SASEGT. The CDR3 DNA is TGTGCCAGCAGTGCCGCCGGGACAGTCTTCGGCTACACCTTC. Translating gives CASSAAGTVFGYTF.

The chain couples TRBV6-6 to TRBJ1-1, with D uncertain. The CDR3 is made up of 11 amino acids. In germline, CDR1 is MNHNY, CDR2 SVGAGI (reference sequence). V lost 2 bases, J lost 3 bases, and 1 base lay in between. This CDR3 reads CASSYHTEAFF. DNA for the CDR3: TGTGCCAGCAGTTACCACACTGAAGCTTTCTTT.

This sequence joins TRBV2 and TRBJ2-6; no clear D. Germline V gene lookup returns CDR1 SNHLY and CDR2 FYNNEI. V gave up 8 bases and J gave up 7 bases, with 6 bases separating them. This CDR3 is built from 11 residues. This CDR3 is CASGQANVLTF. The CDR3 DNA sequence: TGTGCCAGCGGTCAAGCCAACGTCCTGACTTTC.

The chain has TRBV28 and TRBJ1-6; possible D gene TRBD1, 5 bases. The germline V and J ends were trimmed by 3 bases and 6 bases, with 9 bases remaining between them. The CDR3 extends over 14 amino acids. Germline V gene lookup returns CDR1 MDHEN and CDR2 SYDVKM. The CDR3 DNA follows: TGTGCCAGCAGTTTTTGGAGGGGTAATTCACCCCTCCACTTT. Amino acid sequence: CASSFWRGNSPLHF.

Only one count was recorded for this clone. V and J are TRBV14 and TRBJ1-5; a weak D match, TRBD1 (5 bases). V lost 4 bases, J lost 8 bases, and 27 bases lay in between. This CDR3 spans 18 amino acids. CDR1 and CDR2 (germline): SGHDN, FVKESK. This CDR3 is CASSRGGERRSRKEPQHF. The CDR3 DNA is TGTGCCAGCAGCCGGGGAGGGGAAAGAAGGAGTAGAAAGGAGCCCCAGCATTTT.

This rearrangement joins TRBV6-5 to TRBJ2-1, with D unresolved. Trimming shortened V by 7 bases and J by 5 bases, and 9 bases separated the two germline ends. The CDR3 runs 12 residues. The germline V gene has CDR1 MNHEY and CDR2 SVGAGI. CDR3 DNA sequence: TGTGCCAGCAAGTCTTTACACAATGAGCAGTTCTTC. It is translated as CASKSLHNEQFF.

The V gene is TRBV6-6, the J gene TRBJ2-7; D is undetermined. Germline V gene lookup returns CDR1 MNHNY and CDR2 SVGAGI (reference sequence). Trimming removed 5 bases at V and 6 bases at J, with 14 bases between. The CDR3 covers 13 residues. The DNA for the CDR3 is TGTGCCAGCAGTGGCCTAGGGCCCTCCGAGCAGTACTTC. Translated, it gives CASSGLGPSEQYF.

The sample holds a few counts of this clone. The rearrangement uses TRBV6-1 and TRBJ2-3; no reliable D call. Germline CDR1 reads MNHNS; CDR2 reads SASEGT. Trimming pared 7 bases from V and 2 bases from J, leaving 7 bases between. CDR3 size: 12 residues. CDR3 nucleotide sequence: TGTGCCAGCAACTCTTACACAGATACGCAGTATTTT. It translates to CASNSYTDTQYF.

CDR3 protein: CASSLGVVNTEAFF. CDR3 bases: TGTGCCAGCAGCTTGGGAGTCGTGAACACTGAAGCTTTCTTT. The rearrangement links TRBV11-2 to TRBJ1-1; D unresolved. The CDR3 has 14 residues. Germline CDR1 reads SGHAT; CDR2 reads FQNNGV. Trimming removed 3 bases at V and 0 bases at J, with 8 bases between.

The rearrangement uses TRBV15 and TRBJ2-7; the match to TRBD1 covers 9 bases. There are 15 residues in the CDR3. The J segment lost 3 bases and the V segment lost 5 bases, leaving 8 bases of the junction unmatched. The germline V gene has CDR1 LNHNV and CDR2 YYDKDF (reference sequence). The DNA for the CDR3 is TGTGCCACCAGCGGGATACAGGGGGCGGGCTACGAGCAGTACTTC. Translating it yields CATSGIQGAGYEQYF.

In DNA, the CDR3 is TGTGCCAGCAGTTCCACAGGGGAAGAGACCCAGTACTTC. Translating gives CASSSTGEETQYF. V usage is TRBV27 and J usage is TRBJ2-5, with 7 bases aligning to TRBD1. Germline loops: CDR1 MNHEY, CDR2 SMNVEV (reference sequence). The J segment lost 3 bases and the V segment lost 4 bases, leaving 2 bases of the junction unmatched. This CDR3 comprises 13 residues.

This chain links TRBV11-2 with TRBJ2-5, with D perhaps matching TRBD1 or TRBD2 (5 bases each). The CDR3 spans 13 residues. Germline lookup yields CDR1 SGHAT and CDR2 FQNNGV. Trimming pared 1 base from V and 5 bases from J, leaving 8 bases between. CDR3: CASSLGDEETQYF. CDR3 in DNA: TGTGCCAGCAGCTTAGGGGACGAGGAGACCCAGTACTTC.

The table lists this clone with a count of one. The J gene is TRBJ2-1, the V gene TRBV27; maybe TRBD1 (6 bases). This CDR3 contains 15 residues. CDR1 MNHEY and CDR2 SMNVEV come from the germline V gene (reference sequence). V lost 6 bases and J lost 5, with 17 bases in between. The CDR3, as DNA: TGTGCCAGCAGGAAAGTTTCCGGGGACAACAATGAGCAGTTCTTC. Residues: CASRKVSGDNNEQFF.

This chain uses TRBV28 with TRBJ2-5; D is unresolved. From germline, CDR1 is MDHEN and CDR2 SYDVKM. The CDR3 totals 13 residues. Trimming stripped 7 bases from V and 2 bases from J, with 11 bases between. DNA of the CDR3: TGTGCCAGCAACCTCATTGAGCAAGAGACCCAGTACTTC. Translation: CASNLIEQETQYF.

The chain combines TRBV9 with TRBJ2-3, with 8 bases identical to TRBD2. The CDR3 runs 15 residues. V was clipped by 4 bases and J by 0 bases; unmatched bases: 4. Germline CDR1 and CDR2: SGDLS and YYNGEE. In nucleotides, the CDR3 is TGTGCCAGCAGCCATGGACTAGCCAGCACAGATACGCAGTATTTT. Residues: CASSHGLASTDTQYF.